These 7 T cell receptor beta chains were sequenced from one sample in a study of beta chain features in type 1 diabetes. The study reverse transcribed the entire isolated RNA, so it sequenced expressed TCRB transcripts. Sequenced by immunoSEQ multiplex PCR; TCRdb stores in-frame clones only, minus some. This table has tens of thousands of clones, roughly a third appearing once. The specimen sequenced was stem cell memory CD4+ T cells from blood. The receptors were gathered from a woman aged 18-29 years in good health.

In its sample, this clone was seen a few times. This chain links TRBV7-9 with TRBJ1-2, with a tentative D call TRBD1 (6 bases). Germline values: CDR1 SEHNR, CDR2 FQNEAQ (reference sequence). The CDR3 totals 13 residues. The germline V and J ends were trimmed by 3 bases and 6 bases, with 11 bases remaining between them. CDR3 sequence: CASSFGTGHGYTF. The DNA of the CDR3 is TGTGCCAGCAGCTTCGGCACAGGGCATGGCTACACCTTC.

This sequence joins TRBV7-2 and TRBJ2-5; 8 bases are shared with TRBD1. This CDR3 has 13 amino acids. Per the germline V gene, CDR1 is SGHTA and CDR2 is FQGNSA. With 6 bases clipped from V and 4 bases from J, the junction kept 4 bases outside the gene matches. This CDR3 is CASSSQGVETQYF. In DNA form, the CDR3 reads TGTGCCAGCAGTTCACAGGGGGTAGAGACCCAGTACTTC.

This clone was detected only a few times. This chain connects TRBV9 to TRBJ2-7, with a possible D match to TRBD2 (5 bases). Trimming left V 0 bases short and J 5 bases short, with 15 bases between. Germline CDR1 is SGDLS and CDR2 is YYNGEE. The CDR3 is 15 amino acids. For the CDR3, the DNA is TGTGCCAGCAGCGTAGATCTAGACGGGGTGGACGAGCAGTACTTC. Its translation is CASSVDLDGVDEQYF.

V is TRBV7-2 and J is TRBJ2-4, with a possible D match to TRBD1 (5 bases). Between the trimmed V and J ends, which lost 2 bases and 10 bases, there was a span of 9 bases. The CDR3 sequence is 12 residues long. The germline V gene encodes CDR1 SGHTA and CDR2 FQGNSA. The CDR3 is CASSLSRQIQYF. The CDR3 bases are TGTGCCAGCAGCTTATCCAGACAGATTCAGTACTTC.

The rearrangement links TRBV30 to TRBJ2-3; 11 bases are shared with TRBD2. The CDR3 length is 14 residues. In germline, CDR1 is GTSNPN, CDR2 SVGIG (reference sequence). V dropped 7 bases and J dropped 1; count of bases not matched to a gene: 4. CDR3 sequence reads: CAFELAGGTDTQYF. The CDR3 bases are TGTGCCTTCGAACTAGCGGGGGGCACAGATACGCAGTATTTT.

The chain employs TRBV7-9 and TRBJ1-6; 10 nucleotides agree with TRBD1. The V gene end was trimmed by 4 bases and the J gene end by 10 bases; junction bases not matched to a gene: 7. The CDR3 consists of 15 residues. Germline V lookup: CDR1 SEHNR, CDR2 FQNEAQ (reference sequence). The CDR3 DNA reads TGTGCCAGCAGCTCCGGGACAGGGGTAGGGTCACCCCTCCACTTT. As protein: CASSSGTGVGSPLHF.

This clone was seen only a few times. The V and J genes are TRBV20-1 and TRBJ1-4, with D unresolved. Germline V lookup: CDR1 DFQATT, CDR2 SNEGSKA (reference sequence). This CDR3 has 11 residues. V lost 3 bases to trimming and J lost 7 bases, with 6 bases between them. The CDR3 DNA sequence: TGCAGTGCTAGGACTCGTGAAAAACTGTTTTTT. It is translated as CSARTREKLFF.